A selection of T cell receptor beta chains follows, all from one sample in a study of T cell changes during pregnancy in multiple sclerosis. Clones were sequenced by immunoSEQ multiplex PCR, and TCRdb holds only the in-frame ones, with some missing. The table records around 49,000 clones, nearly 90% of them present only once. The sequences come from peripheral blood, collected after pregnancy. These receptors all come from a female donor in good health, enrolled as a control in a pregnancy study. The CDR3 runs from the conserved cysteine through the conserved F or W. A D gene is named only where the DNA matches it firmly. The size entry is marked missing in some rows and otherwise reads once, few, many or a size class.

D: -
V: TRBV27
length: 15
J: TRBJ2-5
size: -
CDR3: CASVGRSGTQETQYF
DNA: TGTGCCAGCGTGGGACGTAGCGGAACCCAAGAGACCCAGTACTTC

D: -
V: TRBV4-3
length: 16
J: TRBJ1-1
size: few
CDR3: CASSQDLGTGGTEAFF
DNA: TGCGCCAGCAGCCAAGATTTAGGGACTGGCGGCACTGAAGCTTTCTTT

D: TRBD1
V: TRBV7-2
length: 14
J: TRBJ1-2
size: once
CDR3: CASSLVTGYRGYTF
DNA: TGTGCCAGCAGCTTAGTGACAGGGTATAGAGGCTACACCTTC

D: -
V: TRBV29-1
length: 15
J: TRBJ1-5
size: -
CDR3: CSVTFQGTLNQPQHF
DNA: TGCAGCGTTACCTTTCAGGGGACCCTCAATCAGCCCCAGCATTTT

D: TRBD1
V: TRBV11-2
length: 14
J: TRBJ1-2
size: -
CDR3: CASSLRDSLYGYTF
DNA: TGTGCCAGCAGCCTCCGGGACAGTCTTTATGGCTACACCTTC

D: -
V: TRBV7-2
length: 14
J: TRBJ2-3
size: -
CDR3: CASNLGGGRDTQYF
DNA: TGTGCCAGCAACTTGGGGGGGGGCAGGGATACGCAGTATTTT

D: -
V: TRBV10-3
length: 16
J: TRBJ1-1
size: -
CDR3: CAISANRAFGDTEAFF
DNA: TGTGCCATCAGTGCCAACAGGGCCTTCGGGGACACTGAAGCTTTCTTT

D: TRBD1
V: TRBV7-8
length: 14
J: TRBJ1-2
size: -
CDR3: CASTPLGTGYGYTF
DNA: TGTGCCAGCACCCCGCTTGGGACAGGGTATGGCTACACCTTC

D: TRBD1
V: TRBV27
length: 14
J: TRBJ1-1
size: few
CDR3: CASSLSRGPTEAFF
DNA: TGTGCCAGCAGTTTATCGAGGGGGCCCACTGAAGCTTTCTTT

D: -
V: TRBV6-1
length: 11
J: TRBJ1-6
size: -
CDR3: CASSGGSPLHF
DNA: TGTGCCAGCTCGGGGGGGTCACCCCTCCACTTT

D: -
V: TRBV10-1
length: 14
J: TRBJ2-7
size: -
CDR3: CASSEGGCAYEQYF
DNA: TGCGCCAGCAGTGAGGGAGGGTGTGCCTACGAGCAGTACTTC

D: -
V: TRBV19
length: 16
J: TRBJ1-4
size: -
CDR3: CASSLKGGATNEKLFF
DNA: TGTGCCAGTAGTCTCAAAGGGGGAGCAACTAATGAAAAACTGTTTTTT

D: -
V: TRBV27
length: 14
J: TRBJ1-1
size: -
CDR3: CASSLSQGPTEAFF
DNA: TGTGCCAGCAGTTTATCCCAGGGTCCCACTGAAGCTTTCTTT

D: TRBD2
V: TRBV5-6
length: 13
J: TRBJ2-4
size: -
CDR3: CASSLVGRSIQYF
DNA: TGTGCCAGCAGCTTGGTCGGGAGGTCCATTCAGTACTTC

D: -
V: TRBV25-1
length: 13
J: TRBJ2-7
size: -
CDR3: CASSELGGYEQYF
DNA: TGTGCCAGCAGTGAATTAGGGGGATACGAGCAGTACTTC

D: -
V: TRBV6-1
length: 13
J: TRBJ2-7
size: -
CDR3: CASTLPRVAEQYF
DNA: TGTGCCAGCACCCTCCCCCGGGTGGCCGAGCAGTACTTC

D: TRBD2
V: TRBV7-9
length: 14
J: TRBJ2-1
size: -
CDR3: CASSLGGTSEEQFF
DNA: TGTGCCAGCAGCTTAGGAGGGACTAGCGAGGAGCAGTTCTTC

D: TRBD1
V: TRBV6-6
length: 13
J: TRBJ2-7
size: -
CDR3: CAHAPFRGYEQYF
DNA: TGTGCCCATGCCCCGTTCAGGGGGTACGAGCAGTACTTC

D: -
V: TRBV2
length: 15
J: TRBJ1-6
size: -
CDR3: CASSHQGPNNSPLHF
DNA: TGTGCCAGCAGTCACCAGGGTCCCAATAATTCACCCCTCCACTTT

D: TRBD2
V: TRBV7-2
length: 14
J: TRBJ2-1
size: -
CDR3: CASSLVAGGNEQFF
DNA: TGTGCCAGCAGCTTAGTGGCGGGAGGCAATGAGCAGTTCTTC

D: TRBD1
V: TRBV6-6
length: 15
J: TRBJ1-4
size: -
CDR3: CASSYPGQGNEKLFF
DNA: TGTGCCAGCAGTTACCCAGGACAGGGTAATGAAAAACTGTTTTTT

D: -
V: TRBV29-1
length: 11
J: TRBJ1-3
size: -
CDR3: CSALAGNTIYF
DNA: TGCAGCGCCCTGGCCGGAAACACCATATATTTT

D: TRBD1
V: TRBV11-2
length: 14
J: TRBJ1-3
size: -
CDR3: CASVGQGSGNTIYF
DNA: TGTGCCAGCGTTGGACAGGGGTCCGGAAACACCATATATTTT

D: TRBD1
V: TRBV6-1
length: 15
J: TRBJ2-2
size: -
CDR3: CASSEESGGTGELFF
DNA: TGTGCCAGCAGTGAAGAGTCAGGGGGCACCGGGGAGCTGTTTTTT

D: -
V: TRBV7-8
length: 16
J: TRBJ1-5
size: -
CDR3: CASSLGGGQSNQPQHF
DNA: TGTGCCAGCAGCTTAGGGGGGGGCCAAAGCAATCAGCCCCAGCATTTT

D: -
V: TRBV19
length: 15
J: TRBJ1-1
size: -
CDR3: CASSIEGSLNTEAFF
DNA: TGTGCCAGTAGTATAGAGGGCAGTCTGAACACTGAAGCTTTCTTT

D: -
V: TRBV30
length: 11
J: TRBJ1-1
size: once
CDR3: CAWRDLTEAFF
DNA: TGTGCCTGGCGGGATCTCACTGAAGCTTTCTTT

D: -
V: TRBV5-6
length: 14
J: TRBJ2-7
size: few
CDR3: CASSLSQGWYEQYF
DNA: TGTGCCAGCAGCTTGTCCCAGGGATGGTACGAGCAGTACTTC